A selection of T cell receptor beta chains follows, all from one sample in a study of T cells in Graves' hyperthyroidism and ophthalmopathy. TCRdb re-called the multiplex PCR reads through MiXCR, storing one row per CDR3 protein. In the table there are 300,000 to 450,000 distinct CDR3 sequences, less than 15% of which are singletons. Sequencing used blood. These receptor sequences come from a woman aged 18 to 35 with Graves' hyperthyroidism. CDR3s include the opening cysteine and the closing phenylalanine or tryptophan. A D gene is named only where the DNA matches it firmly. Size tells how often a clone was seen (once, few, many) or the class of an expanded clone, and some rows leave it out.

V gene: TRBV19; clone size: NA; J gene: TRBJ1-1; D gene: NA; CDR3 protein: CASSILTANTEAFF; CDR3 DNA: TGTGCCAGTAGTATTCTGACAGCGAACACTGAAGCTTTCTTT
V gene: TRBV7-2; clone size: many; J gene: TRBJ2-7; D gene: NA; CDR3 protein: CASSLLGGSGYEQYF; CDR3 DNA: TGTGCCAGCAGCTTATTGGGCGGAAGCGGCTACGAGCAGTACTTC
V gene: TRBV29-1; clone size: few; J gene: TRBJ2-3; D gene: TRBD1; CDR3 protein: CSAGTAPRITDTQYF; CDR3 DNA: TGCAGCGCTGGGACAGCTCCAAGGATCACAGATACGCAGTATTTT
V gene: TRBV20-1; clone size: many; J gene: TRBJ1-5; D gene: TRBD1; CDR3 protein: CSARGTGTNQPQHF; CDR3 DNA: TGCAGTGCTAGAGGGACAGGGACCAATCAGCCCCAGCATTTT
V gene: TRBV14; clone size: many; J gene: TRBJ2-3; D gene: NA; CDR3 protein: CASSQEVRWDTQYF; CDR3 DNA: TGTGCCAGCAGCCAAGAGGTCCGGTGGGATACGCAGTATTTT
V gene: TRBV6-1; clone size: many; J gene: TRBJ1-3; D gene: NA; CDR3 protein: CASRAGGDGNTIYF; CDR3 DNA: TGTGCCAGCAGAGCCGGGGGGGATGGAAACACCATATATTTT
V gene: TRBV10-3; clone size: many; J gene: TRBJ2-7; D gene: TRBD2; CDR3 protein: CAISEAIIAGGPYEQYF; CDR3 DNA: TGTGCCATCAGTGAGGCAATCATAGCGGGAGGGCCCTACGAGCAGTACTTC
V gene: TRBV4-1; clone size: few; J gene: TRBJ2-7; D gene: NA; CDR3 protein: CASSQPTGTGSSYEQYF; CDR3 DNA: TGCGCCAGCAGCCAACCTACAGGGACGGGAAGCTCCTACGAGCAGTACTTC
V gene: TRBV28; clone size: many; J gene: TRBJ2-2; D gene: TRBD2; CDR3 protein: CASSLGEGTGELFF; CDR3 DNA: TGTGCCAGCAGTTTGGGGGAGGGCACCGGGGAGCTGTTTTTT
V gene: TRBV28; clone size: many; J gene: TRBJ2-2; D gene: TRBD2; CDR3 protein: CASSLRGVITGELFF; CDR3 DNA: TGTGCCAGCAGTTTACGGGGGGTTATCACCGGGGAGCTGTTTTTT
V gene: TRBV5-1; clone size: many; J gene: TRBJ1-1; D gene: TRBD1; CDR3 protein: CASSLSSPGQLNTEAFF; CDR3 DNA: TGCGCCAGCAGCCTCTCGTCGCCGGGACAGCTGAACACTGAAGCTTTCTTT
V gene: TRBV7-2; clone size: many; J gene: TRBJ2-1; D gene: NA; CDR3 protein: CASSAWMDEQFF; CDR3 DNA: TGTGCCAGCAGCGCTTGGATGGATGAGCAGTTCTTC
V gene: TRBV4-2; clone size: few; J gene: TRBJ2-7; D gene: NA; CDR3 protein: CASSDGTPSYEQYF; CDR3 DNA: TGTGCCAGCAGCGACGGGACACCTTCCTACGAGCAGTACTTC
V gene: TRBV9; clone size: NA; J gene: TRBJ1-1; D gene: NA; CDR3 protein: CASSDEQGRVTEAFF; CDR3 DNA: TGTGCCAGCAGCGATGAACAGGGTAGGGTCACTGAAGCTTTCTTT
V gene: TRBV6-1; clone size: many; J gene: TRBJ2-3; D gene: NA; CDR3 protein: CASSPDVAGSTDTQYF; CDR3 DNA: TGTGCCAGCAGTCCGGATGTGGCGGGAAGCACAGATACGCAGTATTTT
V gene: TRBV7-9; clone size: many; J gene: TRBJ2-7; D gene: TRBD2; CDR3 protein: CASSSSGSYEQYF; CDR3 DNA: TGTGCCAGCAGTTCTAGCGGCTCCTACGAGCAGTACTTC
V gene: TRBV2; clone size: many; J gene: TRBJ2-5; D gene: NA; CDR3 protein: CASRRGEGETQYF; CDR3 DNA: TGTGCCAGCAGGAGGGGTGAGGGAGAGACCCAGTACTTC
V gene: TRBV11-2; clone size: NA; J gene: TRBJ1-4; D gene: NA; CDR3 protein: CASSLVGATNEKLFF; CDR3 DNA: TGTGCCAGCAGCTTAGTGGGTGCAACTAATGAAAAACTGTTTTTT
V gene: TRBV28; clone size: many; J gene: TRBJ1-4; D gene: TRBD1; CDR3 protein: CASSLRTGVGEKLFF; CDR3 DNA: TGTGCCAGCAGTCTCCGGACAGGGGTGGGTGAAAAACTGTTTTTT
V gene: TRBV7-9; clone size: NA; J gene: TRBJ1-2; D gene: NA; CDR3 protein: CASSLGADRAYGYTF; CDR3 DNA: TGTGCCAGCAGCCTTGGGGCGGACCGGGCCTATGGCTACACCTTC
V gene: TRBV4-1; clone size: many; J gene: TRBJ2-7; D gene: TRBD2; CDR3 protein: CASSPPERGLSYEQYF; CDR3 DNA: TGCGCCAGCAGCCCGCCGGAGCGGGGGCTCTCCTACGAGCAGTACTTC
V gene: TRBV2; clone size: many; J gene: TRBJ2-3; D gene: NA; CDR3 protein: CASKVQALTDTQYF; CDR3 DNA: TGTGCCAGCAAGGTACAGGCCCTTACAGATACGCAGTATTTT
V gene: TRBV9; clone size: NA; J gene: TRBJ1-1; D gene: NA; CDR3 protein: CASSGRGRTEAFF; CDR3 DNA: TGTGCCAGCAGCGGTCGTGGGCGCACTGAAGCTTTCTTT
V gene: TRBV28; clone size: many; J gene: TRBJ2-3; D gene: TRBD1; CDR3 protein: CASSSGTGPPDTQYF; CDR3 DNA: TGTGCCAGCAGTTCCGGGACAGGGCCCCCAGATACGCAGTATTTT
V gene: TRBV7-8; clone size: NA; J gene: TRBJ1-1; D gene: TRBD1; CDR3 protein: CASSSLRTGNTEAFF; CDR3 DNA: TGTGCCAGCAGCTCCCTCCGGACAGGGAACACTGAAGCTTTCTTT
V gene: TRBV4-1; clone size: NA; J gene: TRBJ2-7; D gene: NA; CDR3 protein: CASSQTPTYEQYF; CDR3 DNA: TGCGCCAGCAGCCAAACACCCACCTACGAGCAGTACTTC
V gene: TRBV6-1; clone size: many; J gene: TRBJ1-1; D gene: NA; CDR3 protein: CASKLQGGEGEAFF; CDR3 DNA: TGTGCCAGCAAACTACAGGGAGGCGAGGGTGAAGCTTTCTTT
V gene: TRBV5-6; clone size: few; J gene: TRBJ2-1; D gene: TRBD2; CDR3 protein: CASSLKVLAGDYNEQFF; CDR3 DNA: TGTGCCAGCAGCTTAAAGGTACTAGCGGGAGACTACAATGAGCAGTTCTTC
V gene: TRBV4-1; clone size: few; J gene: TRBJ2-6; D gene: NA; CDR3 protein: CASSLGVPGANVLTF; CDR3 DNA: TGCGCCAGCAGCCTCGGCGTACCCGGGGCCAACGTCCTGACTTTC
V gene: TRBV7-2; clone size: many; J gene: TRBJ2-3; D gene: NA; CDR3 protein: CASSRPSLDTQYF; CDR3 DNA: TGTGCCAGCAGCCGCCCGTCCCTGGATACGCAGTATTTT
V gene: TRBV4-1; clone size: NA; J gene: TRBJ2-7; D gene: TRBD1; CDR3 protein: CASSQEGLTGSHYEQYF; CDR3 DNA: TGCGCCAGCAGCCAAGAGGGGTTGACAGGGTCCCACTACGAGCAGTACTTC
V gene: TRBV28; clone size: many; J gene: TRBJ2-3; D gene: NA; CDR3 protein: CASSLAPDRTDTQYF; CDR3 DNA: TGTGCCAGCAGTCTGGCCCCGGATCGGACAGATACGCAGTATTTT
V gene: TRBV6-1; clone size: many; J gene: TRBJ2-1; D gene: TRBD2; CDR3 protein: CASSVAGGVGNEQFF; CDR3 DNA: TGTGCCAGCAGTGTAGCGGGGGGAGTTGGCAATGAGCAGTTCTTC
V gene: TRBV6-2/TRBV6-3; clone size: many; J gene: TRBJ1-2; D gene: TRBD1; CDR3 protein: CASTYRGLLYGYTF; CDR3 DNA: TGTGCCAGCACCTACAGGGGGCTCCTCTATGGCTACACCTTC
V gene: TRBV12-3/TRBV12-4; clone size: many; J gene: TRBJ2-3; D gene: TRBD1; CDR3 protein: CASSSGGRTDTQYF; CDR3 DNA: TGTGCCAGCAGCTCAGGGGGACGCACAGATACGCAGTATTTT
V gene: TRBV4-3; clone size: NA; J gene: TRBJ2-3; D gene: NA; CDR3 protein: CASSGGGTSTDTQYF; CDR3 DNA: TGCGCCAGCAGCGGGGGCGGGACTAGCACAGATACGCAGTATTTT
V gene: TRBV28; clone size: few; J gene: TRBJ1-2; D gene: TRBD1; CDR3 protein: CASSSPGQGARGYTF; CDR3 DNA: TGTGCCAGCAGTTCCCCCGGACAGGGGGCACGTGGCTACACCTTC
V gene: TRBV28; clone size: many; J gene: TRBJ1-6; D gene: TRBD1; CDR3 protein: CASSFPGQGAGNSPLHF; CDR3 DNA: TGTGCCAGCAGTTTTCCGGGACAGGGGGCAGGTAATTCACCCCTCCACTTT
V gene: TRBV12-3/TRBV12-4; clone size: NA; J gene: TRBJ2-3; D gene: TRBD2; CDR3 protein: CASSREGLNTQYF; CDR3 DNA: TGTGCCAGCAGCCGGGAGGGCCTTAATACGCAGTATTTT
V gene: TRBV27; clone size: many; J gene: TRBJ2-3; D gene: NA; CDR3 protein: CASSEDRRTNGDTQYF; CDR3 DNA: TGTGCCAGCAGTGAGGATAGGAGGACGAATGGAGATACGCAGTATTTT
V gene: TRBV7-8; clone size: few; J gene: TRBJ1-5; D gene: NA; CDR3 protein: CASTPGLQGVNQPQHF; CDR3 DNA: TGTGCCAGCACCCCAGGGTTACAGGGTGTCAATCAGCCCCAGCATTTT
V gene: TRBV29-1; clone size: many; J gene: TRBJ2-3; D gene: NA; CDR3 protein: CSVIVAHTQYF; CDR3 DNA: TGCAGCGTGATCGTGGCGCATACGCAGTATTTT
V gene: TRBV29-1; clone size: many; J gene: TRBJ1-5; D gene: TRBD1; CDR3 protein: CSAGQGEGQPQHF; CDR3 DNA: TGCAGCGCGGGACAGGGGGAGGGTCAGCCCCAGCATTTT
V gene: TRBV20-1; clone size: few; J gene: TRBJ2-7; D gene: NA; CDR3 protein: CSARDLGEQYF; CDR3 DNA: TGCAGTGCTAGAGATCTAGGAGAGCAGTACTTC
V gene: TRBV20-1; clone size: many; J gene: TRBJ2-2; D gene: TRBD1; CDR3 protein: CSASKAGGHKGGELFF; CDR3 DNA: TGCAGTGCTAGCAAAGCAGGGGGACACAAAGGCGGGGAGCTGTTTTTT
V gene: TRBV5-1; clone size: NA; J gene: TRBJ2-3; D gene: NA; CDR3 protein: CASSLGPESFLNTQYF; CDR3 DNA: TGCGCCAGCAGCTTGGGTCCGGAATCCTTCCTCAATACGCAGTATTTT
V gene: TRBV5-1; clone size: many; J gene: TRBJ2-7; D gene: NA; CDR3 protein: CASSLVLAGANSYEQYF; CDR3 DNA: TGCGCCAGCAGCTTAGTTTTGGCGGGGGCCAACTCCTACGAGCAGTACTTC
V gene: TRBV15; clone size: NA; J gene: TRBJ2-1; D gene: TRBD2; CDR3 protein: CATSTGLAGVRFF; CDR3 DNA: TGTGCCACCAGCACGGGACTAGCGGGAGTTCGGTTCTTC
V gene: TRBV18; clone size: many; J gene: TRBJ2-5; D gene: NA; CDR3 protein: CASSEAGTQETQYF; CDR3 DNA: TGTGCCAGCTCGGAGGCAGGGACCCAAGAGACCCAGTACTTC
V gene: TRBV6-6; clone size: NA; J gene: TRBJ2-1; D gene: NA; CDR3 protein: CASSYSDNHNEQFF; CDR3 DNA: TGTGCCAGCAGTTACAGTGACAATCACAATGAGCAGTTCTTC